The sequence of this TCR beta chain was determined in a study of cytomegalovirus exposure and HLA in healthy donors. The ends lost 3 bases at V and 4 bases at J; junction bases unmatched: 0. CDR1 and CDR2 (germline): PRHDT, FYEKMQ (reference sequence). This CDR3 has 14 amino acids. Study results and limitations: The study put 150 or so TCR beta chains on its list as cytomegalovirus-associated.

Notes on this clone: Its antigen remains unidentified.

Repertoires were generated with immunoSEQ multiplex PCR, while TCRdb's copy carries only in-frame clones and drops some. The sample consists of some 160,000 clones, 88% of them appearing once. The receptor comes from a young man in good health and CMV-seronegative. Sequencing input: PBMCs. This chain connects TRBV13 to TRBJ2-3, with 11 bases identical to TRBD1. CDR3 residues: CASSLGQGADTQYF. The CDR3 DNA reads TGTGCCAGCAGCTTGGGACAGGGGGCAGATACGCAGTATTTT.